This TCR beta chain was sequenced in a study of cytomegalovirus exposure and HLA in healthy donors. In the case of this clone: Its target is not known.

CDR1 is SNHLY and CDR2 is FYNNEI in the germline V gene. The V end lost 5 bases, the J end lost 4 bases, and 17 bases lay between the germline ends. The CDR3 totals 15 residues. In the PCR, 60 Vbeta and 13 Jbeta primers were used. Sequencing used immunoSEQ multiplex PCR; TCRdb keeps in-frame clones, though not all of them. The sample has under 150,000 clones, and its top ten clones hold just under 2%. Broader study findings: Sequencing likely generated an artifact that appeared as a cluster of highly shared sequence variants. Across donors, sequencing depth was assumed by presence/absence analyses to be roughly uniform. Highest at DRB1 and lowest at HLA-C, TCR association rates differed among HLA loci in a later analysis. The later analysis indicated that the majority of CMV-associated TCR beta chains appeared HLA-restricted.

Sequences were obtained from PBMCs. The TCR originated in a woman aged 55 to 70 in good health and CMV-seronegative. V is TRBV2 and J is TRBJ1-1, with a tentative D call TRBD1 (5 bases). The CDR3 protein is CASSRLTASATEAFF. In DNA, the CDR3 is TGTGCCAGCAGTCGGCTGACAGCCTCTGCCACTGAAGCTTTCTTT.